The 20 T cell receptor beta chains listed next were all sequenced from one sample in a study of CD4 and CD8 cells across lung adenocarcinoma regions. TCRdb used MiXCR to reprocess the PCR reads, holding one entry per CDR3 protein. The sample holds approximately 3,300 distinct CDR3 sequences, 35% to 60% seen once. Material for sequencing was CD8+ T cells from the center of a lung tumor. These TCRs come from a male donor with lung adenocarcinoma. The CD4 and CD8 labels of this study may be unreliable.

This clonotype was found a few times. V is TRBV6-5 and J is TRBJ2-5; the D call may be TRBD1 or TRBD2 (5 bases each). The J call is in doubt because the DNA end fits TRBJ2-7 better. The CDR3 is 14 residues long. CDR1 and CDR2 (germline): MNHEY, SVGAGI. This CDR3 is CASSTLRDPGEQYF. The CDR3 nucleotides read TGTGCCAGCAGTACTCTCAGGGACCCAGGCGAGCAGTACTTC.

This chain uses TRBV6-5 with TRBJ2-4; D may be TRBD2 (5 bases). The CDR3 has 15 residues. V lost 2 bases and J lost 1, with 9 bases in between. Germline lookup yields CDR1 MNHEY and CDR2 SVGAGI. The DNA for the CDR3 is TGTGCCAGCAGTTACGCACGAGGGGCCAAAAACATTCAGTACTTC. Encoded protein: CASSYARGAKNIQYF.

This clonotype was recorded once. The chain recombines TRBV27 with TRBJ1-6; D unclear. Trimming pared 3 bases from V and 1 base from J, leaving 1 base between. Germline CDR1 and CDR2: MNHEY and SMNVEV (reference sequence). The CDR3 covers 13 residues. The CDR3, as DNA: TGTGCCAGCAGTTTGTCCTATAATTCACCCCTCCACTTT. Its protein is CASSLSYNSPLHF.

With regard to this clonotype: A read error may produce the germline difference seen at one junction end. The V call is TRBV6-4, the J call TRBJ2-5; 11 bases match TRBD2. The CDR3 consists of 14 residues. Germline loops: CDR1 MRHNA, CDR2 SNTAGT. CDR3 protein: CAGSEGLAEETQYF. CDR3 coding DNA: TGTGCGGGCAGTGAGGGACTAGCGGAAGAGACCCAGTACTTT.

This clonotype is medium-sized (0.01 to 0.1%) within its sample. V gene TRBV6-5 combines with J gene TRBJ2-1; 13 nucleotides line up with TRBD2. The CDR3 runs to 15 residues. V shed 5 bases, J shed 4 bases, and the junction held 2 bases outside the gene matches. Germline V gene lookup returns CDR1 MNHEY and CDR2 SVGAGI. The CDR3 region has the DNA TGTGCCAGCAGTCGACTAGCGGGGGGATACAATGAGCAGTTCTTC. It is translated as CASSRLAGGYNEQFF.

The chain is built from TRBV6-1 and TRBJ2-4; possible D gene TRBD2, 6 bases. Germline values: CDR1 MNHNS, CDR2 SASEGT. Between the trimmed V and J ends, which lost 3 bases and 12 bases, there was a span of 21 bases. The CDR3 runs 15 residues. The chain's CDR3 is CASSEGRGVKNTQYF. The CDR3 region has the DNA TGTGCCAGCAGTGAGGGGCGGGGAGTCAAAAATACTCAGTACTTC.

Points on this clonotype: The junction and the germline gene differ at one end; a read error may be behind it. The chain couples TRBV27 to TRBJ2-5, with D possibly being TRBD1 (6 bases). This CDR3 spans 17 amino acids. Germline CDR1 and CDR2: MNHEY and SMNVEV (reference sequence). The chain's CDR3 is CASRLGAGGTGQDTQYF. The CDR3 DNA sequence: TGTGCCAGCAGATTGGGGGCTGGGGGCACTGGCCAAGATACGCAGTATTTC.

By frequency in the sample, this clonotype is medium-sized. The chain has TRBV7-2 and TRBJ2-4; 12 nucleotides match TRBD2. CDR1 and CDR2 (germline): SGHTA, FQGNSA. The CDR3 runs 18 residues. The trim removed 1 base at V and 6 bases at J, leaving 10 bases unmatched. This CDR3 reads CASSLGRLAGAVVNIQYF. The CDR3 nucleotides read TGTGCCAGCAGCTTAGGGAGACTAGCGGGAGCGGTAGTAAACATTCAGTACTTC. The variable domain in full, with the rest retrieved from reference TRBV7-2 and TRBJ2-4, is GAGVSQSPSNKVTEKGKDVELRCDPISGHTALYWYRQSLGQGLEFLIYFQGNSAPDKSGLPSDRFSAERTGGSVSTLTIQRTQQEDSAVYLCASSLGRLAGAVVNIQYFGAGTRLSVL.

This clonotype came up many times. The J gene is TRBJ2-4, the V gene TRBV6-1, with D unclear. CDR1 and CDR2 (germline): MNHNS, SASEGT. The CDR3 contains 14 residues. Between the trimmed V and J ends, which lost 7 bases and 13 bases, there was a span of 23 bases. CDR3 DNA: TGTGCCAGCACCAACCCTTTGGGTAGCCATGAGCAGTACTTC. Translating it yields CASTNPLGSHEQYF.

Of note for this clonotype: A read error may account for a junction end that differs from germline. CDR3 loop: CSSGAGLGVKNIQYF. CDR3 DNA: TGTTCCAGCGGCGCGGGGCTGGGGGTCAAAAATATTCAGTATTTT. The rearrangement uses TRBV6-1 and TRBJ2-4; possible D gene TRBD2, 6 bases. Gene TRBJ2-3 matches the end of the DNA better, so the J call may be wrong. This CDR3 region has 15 residues. Germline assignment: CDR1 MNHNS and CDR2 SASEGT.

The rearrangement joins TRBV6-5 to TRBJ2-3; D is unresolved. The V end was cut by 2 bases, the J end by 0 bases, with 9 bases between. This CDR3 is built from 15 residues. The V gene's germline CDR1 is MNHEY and CDR2 SVGAGI. In nucleotides, the CDR3 is TGTGCCAGCAGTTACAACCCCTATAGCACAGATACGCAGTATTTT. This sequence encodes CASSYNPYSTDTQYF.

This clonotype was picked up a small number of times. A much larger clone differs by one base, so this may be a read error. The chain carries TRBV6-1 and TRBJ2-3; TRBD2 aligns across 11 bases. TRBJ2-7 matches the DNA end more closely, so the J call is doubtful. The germline gives CDR1 MNHNS, CDR2 SASEGT. The CDR3 covers 12 residues. CDR3 sequence: CASRLAGDEQYF. In DNA form, the CDR3 reads TGTGCCAGCAGACTAGCGGGAGATGAGCAGTACTTC.

V and J are TRBV7-2 and TRBJ2-5, with D maybe TRBD2 (5 bases). Trimming removed 1 base from V and 11 bases from J, with 29 bases in between. Germline CDR1 and CDR2: SGHTA and FQGNSA. This CDR3 is built from 18 residues. The CDR3 spells CASSLVRGRARGYNEQYF. CDR3 bases: TGTGCCAGCAGCTTAGTACGGGGTAGGGCCCGGGGATACAATGAGCAGTACTTC. Based on the CDR3 plus reference TRBV7-2 and TRBJ2-5, the full variable domain is GAGVSQSPSNKVTEKGKDVELRCDPISGHTALYWYRQSLGQGLEFLIYFQGNSAPDKSGLPSDRFSAERTGGSVSTLTIQRTQQEDSAVYLCASSLVRGRARGYNEQYFGPGTRLLVL.

The chain employs TRBV6-1 and TRBJ1-1, with D tentatively TRBD1 (6 bases). This CDR3 contains 15 residues. V was cut by 3 bases and J by 5 bases, with 16 bases left in between. CDR1 and CDR2 from the germline V gene are MNHNS and SASEGT. In DNA form, the CDR3 reads TGTGCCAGCAGTGACATCTCAGGGGTAGGAACTGAAGCTTTCTTT. Translated: CASSDISGVGTEAFF.

V is TRBV11-2 and J is TRBJ2-1, with 8 positions matching TRBD2. The J call may be faulty, since TRBJ2-7 better matches the DNA end. CDR1 and CDR2 from the germline V gene are SGHAT and FQNNGV. The CDR3 runs 15 residues. This chain's CDR3 is CASSLGAGAHNEQYF. CDR3 nucleotide sequence: TGTGCCAGCAGCTTAGGAGCGGGAGCCCACAATGAGCAGTACTTC.

A note on this clonotype: Its ends do not fully match the called genes, so a read error is possible. The chain carries TRBV10-3 and TRBJ2-3; a possible D gene is TRBD2 (7 bases). This CDR3 contains 15 residues. Germline V gene lookup returns CDR1 ENHRY and CDR2 SYGVKD. The CDR3 loop is CGGGDGGRDPDTQYF. For the CDR3, the DNA is TGTGGCGGGGGTGACGGGGGGCGGGACCCAGATACCCAGTATTTC.

This clonotype counts as medium-sized. The chain recombines TRBV12-3 or TRBV12-4 with TRBJ2-1; D not resolved. The CDR3 is 13 residues long. Trimming took 10 bases from V and 2 from J, leaving 12 bases between them. The CDR3 loop is CATASRPYNEQFF. The CDR3 nucleotides read TGTGCCACGGCCAGCCGACCCTACAATGAGCAGTTCTTC.

Worth noting for this clonotype: A much larger clone differs from this one at a single base, so this may be a read error. The chain recombines TRBV6-1 with TRBJ2-4; D may be TRBD2 (5 bases). TRBJ2-1 matches the DNA end more closely, so the J call is doubtful. Germline values: CDR1 MNHNS, CDR2 SASEGT. The CDR3 extends over 15 amino acids. CDR3 bases: TGTGCCAGCAGTCGCGCGGTCCCCATTGAGGGCGAGCAGTTCTTC. Amino acids: CASSRAVPIEGEQFF.

As to this clonotype: The conserved phenylalanine or tryptophan normally closing the CDR3 is absent here, so this likely arose from a read error. The chain links TRBV27 to TRBJ2-5, with a tentative D call TRBD1 (5 bases). The J call could be wrong; TRBJ2-1 is a better fit for the DNA end. CDR3 length: 13 amino acids. Germline V gives CDR1 MNHEY, CDR2 SMNVEV (reference sequence). The DNA of the CDR3 is TGTGCGGGCAGTGGCAGGGTGAAAGAGACCCAGTTCTCC. Its protein is CAGSGRVKETQFS.

This clonotype was counted a few times. This could be a read error, since a much larger clone is one nucleotide away. The rearrangement links TRBV7-2 to TRBJ2-4; a possible D gene is TRBD1 (6 bases). CDR1 and CDR2 (germline): SGHTA, FQGNSA. The CDR3 contains 13 residues. Trimming left V 5 bases short and J 14 bases short, with 19 bases between. The CDR3 reads CASSPGQLMSKYF. The CDR3 coding sequence is TGTGCCAGCAGCCCAGGACAGCTAATGAGCAAGTACTTC.